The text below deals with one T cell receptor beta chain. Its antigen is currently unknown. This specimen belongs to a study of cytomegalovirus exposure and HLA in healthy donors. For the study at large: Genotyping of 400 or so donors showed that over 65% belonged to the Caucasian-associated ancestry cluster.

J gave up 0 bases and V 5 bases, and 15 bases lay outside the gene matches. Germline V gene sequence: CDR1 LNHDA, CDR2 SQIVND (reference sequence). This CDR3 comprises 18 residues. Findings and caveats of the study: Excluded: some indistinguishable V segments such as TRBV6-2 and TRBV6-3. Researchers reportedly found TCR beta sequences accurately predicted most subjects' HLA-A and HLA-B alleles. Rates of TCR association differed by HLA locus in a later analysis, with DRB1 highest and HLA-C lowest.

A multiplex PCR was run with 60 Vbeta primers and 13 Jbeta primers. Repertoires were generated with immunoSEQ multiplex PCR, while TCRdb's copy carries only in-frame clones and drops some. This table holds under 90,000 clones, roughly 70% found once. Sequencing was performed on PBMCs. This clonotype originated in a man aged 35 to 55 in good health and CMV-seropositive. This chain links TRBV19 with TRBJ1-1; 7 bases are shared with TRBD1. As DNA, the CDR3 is TGTGCCAGTAGTCCAGGCACGGCAGGGGGAATGATGAACACTGAAGCTTTCTTT. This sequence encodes CASSPGTAGGMMNTEAFF.